This T cell receptor (beta chain) was recorded in a study of blood T cell repertoires in COVID-19. About the study: The United States, Italy and Spain were the sources of the acute and convalescent COVID-19 samples. Sources were T cells, B-cell-depleted T cells, or PBMCs; the material itself was cDNA or gDNA.

In the source study's methods: Nucleated cell number was recorded as an estimate derived from reference gene primer amplification. Profiling relied on immunoSEQ multiplex PCR, and the TCRdb table lists in-frame clones only, not all of them. The V and J calls and clone size were taken over from that table, and D and trimming were inferred from the DNA. The repertoire consists of about 160,000 clones, with approximately 80% occurring once and the leading ten covering roughly 8.4%. In germline, CDR1 is SGHTA, CDR2 FQGNSA. This CDR3 is built from 15 residues. The junction had 5 bases not matched to a gene; V was cut back by 4 bases and J by 3 bases.

This rearrangement joins TRBV7-2 to TRBJ2-7; 11 bases line up with TRBD1. The clonotype originates from a man aged 60 to 75 with acute or convalescent COVID-19. Sequencing input: peripheral blood. The DNA for the CDR3 is TGTGCCAGCAGCTACTCCGGGACAGGGGGCTACGAGCAGTACTTC. This sequence encodes CASSYSGTGGYEQYF.